This T cell receptor beta chain derives from a study of OX40 agonist ivuxolimab in advanced cancers. Overall study context: Aged 23 to 79 with a mean of about 63 years, they were approximately 80% male. Partial responses were seen in three patients, one with hepatocellular carcinoma and two with cutaneous melanoma.

Using immunoSEQ multiplex PCR, the repertoire was profiled, and TCRdb retains in-frame clones only, with some absent. This sample has some 49,000 clones; approximately 90% occur once, and the top ten carry roughly 54%. CDR1 SGDLS and CDR2 YYNGEE come from the germline V gene. The CDR3 is 15 amino acids. Trimming pared 0 bases from V and 1 base from J, leaving 10 bases between. This clone was recorded only once. The target antigen is unknown. General study findings and limits: In general, CD8+ T cells held more expanded clones than CD4+ did, on average.

This TCR came from an adult with an advanced solid tumor such as melanoma, head and neck, liver or kidney cancer. The sample consisted of CD4+ or CD8+ T cells sorted from blood, taken in a trial of the OX40 agonist ivuxolimab. The V call is TRBV9, the J call TRBJ2-5; perhaps TRBD2 as D (5 bases). The CDR3 loop reads CASSVGQAVQETQYF. CDR3 sequence (DNA): TGTGCCAGCAGCGTAGGTCAAGCGGTCCAAGAGACCCAGTACTTC.